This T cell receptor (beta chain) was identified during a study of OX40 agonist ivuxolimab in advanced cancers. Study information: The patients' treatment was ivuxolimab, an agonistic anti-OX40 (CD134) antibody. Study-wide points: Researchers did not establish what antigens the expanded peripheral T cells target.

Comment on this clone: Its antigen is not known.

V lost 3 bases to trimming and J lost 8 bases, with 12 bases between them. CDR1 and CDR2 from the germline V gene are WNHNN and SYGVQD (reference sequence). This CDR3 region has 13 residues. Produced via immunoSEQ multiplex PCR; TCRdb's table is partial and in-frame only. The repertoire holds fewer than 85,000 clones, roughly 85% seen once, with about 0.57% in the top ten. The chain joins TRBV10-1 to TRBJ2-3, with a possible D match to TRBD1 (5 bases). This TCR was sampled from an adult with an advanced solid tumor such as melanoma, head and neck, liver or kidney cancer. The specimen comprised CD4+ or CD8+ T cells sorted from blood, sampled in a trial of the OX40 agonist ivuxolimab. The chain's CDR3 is CASSEGAQSTQYF. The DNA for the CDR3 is TGCGCCAGCAGTGAAGGGGCACAATCTACGCAGTATTTT.